This T cell receptor beta chain was observed in a study of blood T cell repertoires in COVID-19. Study details: The analysed material was cDNA or gDNA that came from T cells, B-cell-depleted T cells, or PBMCs.

TCRdb's table, derived via immunoSEQ multiplex PCR, lists solely in-frame clones and lacks some. The sample consists of approximately 160,000 clones, 85% to 90% of them appearing once. The count of this clone is one. This clonotype was sampled from a middle-aged man with active or convalescent COVID-19. Sample: peripheral blood.

CDR3 nucleotides: TGTGCCAGCAGCAGGGACTTGAACACTGAAGCTTTCTTT. This codes for CASSRDLNTEAFF. The rearrangement joins TRBV7-2 to TRBJ1-1, with D tentatively TRBD1 (5 bases). This CDR3 region has 13 residues. Deletions cut 5 bases from V and 0 bases from J, with 7 bases between. Germline assignment: CDR1 SGHTA and CDR2 FQGNSA.